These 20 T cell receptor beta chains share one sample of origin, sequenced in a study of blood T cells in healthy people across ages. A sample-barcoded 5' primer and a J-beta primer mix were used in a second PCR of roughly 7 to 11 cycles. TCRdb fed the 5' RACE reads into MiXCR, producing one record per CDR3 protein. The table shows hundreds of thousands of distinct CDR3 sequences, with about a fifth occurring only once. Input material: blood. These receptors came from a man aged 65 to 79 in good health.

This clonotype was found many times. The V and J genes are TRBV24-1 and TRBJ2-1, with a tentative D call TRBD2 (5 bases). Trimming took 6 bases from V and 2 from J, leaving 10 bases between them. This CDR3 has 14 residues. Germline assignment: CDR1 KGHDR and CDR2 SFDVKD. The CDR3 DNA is TGTGCCACCAGTAGTCAGCGGCCCTACAATGAGCAGTTCTTC. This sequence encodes CATSSQRPYNEQFF.

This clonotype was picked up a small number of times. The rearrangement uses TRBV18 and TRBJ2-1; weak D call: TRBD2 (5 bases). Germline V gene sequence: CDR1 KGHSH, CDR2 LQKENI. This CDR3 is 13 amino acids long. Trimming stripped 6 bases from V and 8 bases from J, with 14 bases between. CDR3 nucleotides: TGTGCCAGCTCCCCTTTACTAGTCGATGAGCAGTTCTTC. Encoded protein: CASSPLLVDEQFF.

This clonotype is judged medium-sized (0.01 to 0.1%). The CDR3 DNA reads TGTGCCAGCGGAGTCGACAGGAGAATCTACAATGAGCAGTTCTTC. It specifies CASGVDRRIYNEQFF. The chain combines TRBV25-1 with TRBJ2-1, with a weak D call TRBD1 (6 bases). This CDR3 region has 15 residues. Per the germline V gene, CDR1 is MGHDK and CDR2 is SYGVNS. Trimming cost V 8 bases and J 3 bases, with 17 bases left between them.

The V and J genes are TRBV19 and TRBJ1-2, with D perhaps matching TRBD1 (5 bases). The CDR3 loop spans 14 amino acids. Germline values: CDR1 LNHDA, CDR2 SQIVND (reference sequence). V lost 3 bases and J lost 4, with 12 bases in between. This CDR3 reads CASSIGDRRYGYTF. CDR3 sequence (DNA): TGTGCCAGTAGTATCGGGGACCGACGCTATGGCTACACCTTC.

As DNA, the CDR3 is TGTGCCAGCAGGGTTACACGGAACACTGAAGCTTTCTTT. Translation: CASRVTRNTEAFF. V and J are TRBV2 and TRBJ1-1; D ambiguous. V gave up 6 bases and J gave up 1 base, with 9 bases separating them. This CDR3 contains 13 residues. From germline, CDR1 is SNHLY and CDR2 FYNNEI.

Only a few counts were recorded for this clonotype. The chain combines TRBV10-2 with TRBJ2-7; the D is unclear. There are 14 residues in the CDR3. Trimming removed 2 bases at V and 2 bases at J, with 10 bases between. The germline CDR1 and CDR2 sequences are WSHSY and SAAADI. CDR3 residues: CASSEGYRAYEQYF. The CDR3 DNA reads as TGCGCCAGCAGTGAGGGCTACCGAGCCTACGAGCAGTACTTC.

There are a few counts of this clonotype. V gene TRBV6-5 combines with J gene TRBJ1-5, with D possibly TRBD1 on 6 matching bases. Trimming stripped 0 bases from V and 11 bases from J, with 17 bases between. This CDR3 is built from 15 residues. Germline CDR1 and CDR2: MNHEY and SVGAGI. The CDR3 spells CASSYSKGGVSSQHF. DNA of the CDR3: TGTGCCAGCAGTTACTCGAAGGGGGGTGTTTCGTCCCAGCATTTT.

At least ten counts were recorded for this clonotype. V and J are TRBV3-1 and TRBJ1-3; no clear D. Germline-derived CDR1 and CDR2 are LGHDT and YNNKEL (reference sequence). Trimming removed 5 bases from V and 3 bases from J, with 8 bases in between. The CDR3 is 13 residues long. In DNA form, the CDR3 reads TGTGCCAGCAGCAGTTACGGTGGAAACACCATATATTTT. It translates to CASSSYGGNTIYF.

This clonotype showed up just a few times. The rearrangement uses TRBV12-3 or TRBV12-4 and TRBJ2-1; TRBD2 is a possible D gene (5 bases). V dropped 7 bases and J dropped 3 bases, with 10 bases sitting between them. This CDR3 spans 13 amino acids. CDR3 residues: CASITSVYNEQFF. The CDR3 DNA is TGTGCCAGCATTACTAGTGTCTACAATGAGCAGTTCTTC.

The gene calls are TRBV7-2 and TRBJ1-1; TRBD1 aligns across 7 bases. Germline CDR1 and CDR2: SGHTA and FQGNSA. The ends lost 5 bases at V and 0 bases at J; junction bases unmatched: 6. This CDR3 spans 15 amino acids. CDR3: CASSPRGGLNTEAFF. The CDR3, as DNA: TGTGCCAGCAGCCCCAGGGGGGGTCTGAACACTGAAGCTTTCTTT. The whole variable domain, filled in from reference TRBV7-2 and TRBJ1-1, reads GAGVSQSPSNKVTEKGKDVELRCDPISGHTALYWYRQSLGQGLEFLIYFQGNSAPDKSGLPSDRFSAERTGGSVSTLTIQRTQQEDSAVYLCASSPRGGLNTEAFFGQGTRLTVV.

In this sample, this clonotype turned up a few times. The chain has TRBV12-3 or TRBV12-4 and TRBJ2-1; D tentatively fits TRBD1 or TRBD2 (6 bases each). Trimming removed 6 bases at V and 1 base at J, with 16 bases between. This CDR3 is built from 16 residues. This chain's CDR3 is CASRRRGDFSYNEQFF. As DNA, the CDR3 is TGTGCCAGCAGAAGAAGGGGGGATTTTTCCTACAATGAGCAGTTCTTC.

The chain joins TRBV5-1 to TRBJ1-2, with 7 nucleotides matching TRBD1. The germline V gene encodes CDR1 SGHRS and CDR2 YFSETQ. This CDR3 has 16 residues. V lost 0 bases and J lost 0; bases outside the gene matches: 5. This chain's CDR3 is CASSLASTGTNYGYTF. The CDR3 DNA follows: TGCGCCAGCAGCTTGGCCTCGACAGGGACTAACTATGGCTACACCTTC.

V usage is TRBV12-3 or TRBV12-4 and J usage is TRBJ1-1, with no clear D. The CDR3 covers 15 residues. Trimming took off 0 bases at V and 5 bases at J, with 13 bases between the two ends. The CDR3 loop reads CASSLAAATKTEAFF. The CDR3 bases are TGTGCCAGCAGTTTAGCGGCGGCGACGAAGACTGAAGCTTTCTTT.

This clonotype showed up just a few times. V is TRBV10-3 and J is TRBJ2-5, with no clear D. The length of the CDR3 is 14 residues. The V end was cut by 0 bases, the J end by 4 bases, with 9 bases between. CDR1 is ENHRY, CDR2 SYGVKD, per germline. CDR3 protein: CAISESGRRETQYF. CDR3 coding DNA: TGTGCCATCAGTGAGTCTGGCAGGAGAGAGACCCAGTACTTC.

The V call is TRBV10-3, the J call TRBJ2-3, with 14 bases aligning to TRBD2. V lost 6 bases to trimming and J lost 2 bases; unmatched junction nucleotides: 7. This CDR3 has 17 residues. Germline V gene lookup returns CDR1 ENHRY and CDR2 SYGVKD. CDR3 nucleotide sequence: TGTGCCATCAGCGCCGGACTAGCGGGAGGCAACACAGATACGCAGTATTTT. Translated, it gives CAISAGLAGGNTDTQYF.

This CDR3 is CASSQDHQASNEKLFF. CDR3 coding DNA: TGCGCCAGCAGCCAAGATCACCAGGCCTCTAATGAAAAACTGTTTTTT. The chain employs TRBV4-1 and TRBJ1-4; no reliable D call. The germline V and J ends were trimmed by 0 bases and 3 bases, with 11 bases remaining between them. Germline V lookup: CDR1 MGHRA, CDR2 YSYEKL. The length of the CDR3 is 16 residues.

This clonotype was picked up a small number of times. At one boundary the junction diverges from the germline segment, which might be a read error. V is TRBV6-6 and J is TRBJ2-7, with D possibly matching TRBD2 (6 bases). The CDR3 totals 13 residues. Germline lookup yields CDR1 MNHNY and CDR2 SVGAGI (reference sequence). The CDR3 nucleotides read TGTGCCAGCAGTTCCGTGGGTCGGGGGAGGCCGTTCTTC. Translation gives CASSSVGRGRPFF.

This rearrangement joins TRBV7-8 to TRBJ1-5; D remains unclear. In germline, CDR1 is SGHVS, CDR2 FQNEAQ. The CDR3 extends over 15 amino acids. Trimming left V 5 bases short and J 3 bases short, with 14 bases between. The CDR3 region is CASSPIGGINQPQHF. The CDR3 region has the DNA TGTGCCAGCAGCCCGATTGGTGGGATCAATCAGCCCCAGCATTTT.

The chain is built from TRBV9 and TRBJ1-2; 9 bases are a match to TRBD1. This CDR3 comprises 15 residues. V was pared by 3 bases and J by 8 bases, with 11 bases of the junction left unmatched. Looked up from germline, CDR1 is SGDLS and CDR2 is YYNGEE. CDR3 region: CASSGGTGIYGGYTF. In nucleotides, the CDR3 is TGTGCCAGCAGCGGAGGGACAGGGATCTATGGAGGCTACACCTTC.

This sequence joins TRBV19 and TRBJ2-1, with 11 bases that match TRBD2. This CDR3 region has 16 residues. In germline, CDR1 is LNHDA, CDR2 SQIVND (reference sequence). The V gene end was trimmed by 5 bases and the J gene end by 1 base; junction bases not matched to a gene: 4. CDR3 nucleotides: TGTGCCAGTAGTCGGGCTAGCGGGAGGTCCTACAATGAGCAGTTCTTC. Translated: CASSRASGRSYNEQFF.